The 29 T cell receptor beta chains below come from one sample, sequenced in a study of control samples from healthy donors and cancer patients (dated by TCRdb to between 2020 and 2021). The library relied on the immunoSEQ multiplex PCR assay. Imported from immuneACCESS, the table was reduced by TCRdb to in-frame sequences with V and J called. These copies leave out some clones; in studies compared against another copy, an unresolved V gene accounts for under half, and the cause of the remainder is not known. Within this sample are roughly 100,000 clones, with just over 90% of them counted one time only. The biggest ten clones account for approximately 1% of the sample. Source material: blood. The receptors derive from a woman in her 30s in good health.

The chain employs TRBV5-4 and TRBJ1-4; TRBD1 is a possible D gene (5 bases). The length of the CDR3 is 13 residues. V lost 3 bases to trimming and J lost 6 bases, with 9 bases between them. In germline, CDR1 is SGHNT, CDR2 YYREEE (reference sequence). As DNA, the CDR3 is TGTGCCAGCAGCTCAGGGAATGATGAAAAACTGTTTTTT. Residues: CASSSGNDEKLFF.

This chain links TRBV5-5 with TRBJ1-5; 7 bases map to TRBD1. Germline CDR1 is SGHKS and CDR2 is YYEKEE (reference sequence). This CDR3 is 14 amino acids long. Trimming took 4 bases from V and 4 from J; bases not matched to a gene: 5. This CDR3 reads CASSIGQANQPQHF. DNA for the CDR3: TGTGCCAGCAGCATAGGACAGGCGAATCAGCCCCAGCATTTT.

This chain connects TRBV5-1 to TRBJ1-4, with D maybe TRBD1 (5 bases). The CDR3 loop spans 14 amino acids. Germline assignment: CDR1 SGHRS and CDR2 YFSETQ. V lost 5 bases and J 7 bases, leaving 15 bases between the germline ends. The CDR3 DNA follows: TGCGCCAGCAGGCAAGCGCAGGGAAGTGAAAAACTGTTTTTT. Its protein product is CASRQAQGSEKLFF.

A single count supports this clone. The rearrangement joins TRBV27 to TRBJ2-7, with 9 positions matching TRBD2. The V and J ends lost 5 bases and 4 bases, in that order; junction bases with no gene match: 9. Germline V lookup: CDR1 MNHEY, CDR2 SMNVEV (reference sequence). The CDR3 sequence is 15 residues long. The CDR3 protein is CASSIASGEVYEQYF. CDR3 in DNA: TGTGCCAGCAGTATCGCTAGCGGGGAGGTGTACGAGCAGTACTTC.

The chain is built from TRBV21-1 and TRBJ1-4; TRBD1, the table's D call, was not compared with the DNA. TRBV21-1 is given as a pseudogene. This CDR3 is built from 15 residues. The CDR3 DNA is TGTGCCAGCAGCAAAGTAAACAGGCGCGAGGAAAAACTGTTTTTT. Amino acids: CASSKVNRREEKLFF.

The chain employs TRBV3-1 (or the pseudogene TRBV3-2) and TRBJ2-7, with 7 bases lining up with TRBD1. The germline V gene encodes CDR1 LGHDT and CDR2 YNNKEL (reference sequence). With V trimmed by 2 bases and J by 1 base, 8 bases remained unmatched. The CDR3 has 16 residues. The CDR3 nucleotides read TGTGCCAGCAGCCAAAACAGGGGTAGGGGGTCCTACGAGCAGTACTTC. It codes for CASSQNRGRGSYEQYF.

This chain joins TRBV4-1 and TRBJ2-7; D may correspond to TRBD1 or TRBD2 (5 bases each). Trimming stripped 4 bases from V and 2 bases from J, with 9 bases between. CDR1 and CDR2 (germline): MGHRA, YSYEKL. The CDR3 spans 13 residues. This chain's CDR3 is CASSRDPTYEQYF. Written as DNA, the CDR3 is TGCGCCAGCAGCCGGGACCCCACCTACGAGCAGTACTTC.

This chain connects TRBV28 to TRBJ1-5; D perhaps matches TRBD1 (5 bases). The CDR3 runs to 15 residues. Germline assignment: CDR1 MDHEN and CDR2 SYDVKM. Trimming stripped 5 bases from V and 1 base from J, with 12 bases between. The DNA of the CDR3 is TGTGCCAGCAGTCCTGGGGGAGGCAGCAATCAGCCCCAGCATTTT. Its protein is CASSPGGGSNQPQHF. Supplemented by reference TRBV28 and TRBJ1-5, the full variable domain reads DVKVTQSSRYLVKRTGEKVFLECVQDMDHENMFWYRQDPGLGLRLIYFSYDVKMKEKGDIPEGYSVSREKKERFSLILESASTNQTSMYLCASSPGGGSNQPQHFGDGTRLSIL.

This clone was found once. The DNA of the CDR3 is TGTGCCAGCAAGGGCGGGAGGGACACCGGGGAGCTGTTTTTT. Protein: CASKGGRDTGELFF. The chain joins TRBV2 to TRBJ2-2; 9 bases match TRBD2. The V gene's germline CDR1 is SNHLY and CDR2 FYNNEI. The V gene end was trimmed by 7 bases and the J gene end by 3 bases; junction bases not matched to a gene: 3. The CDR3 spans 14 residues.

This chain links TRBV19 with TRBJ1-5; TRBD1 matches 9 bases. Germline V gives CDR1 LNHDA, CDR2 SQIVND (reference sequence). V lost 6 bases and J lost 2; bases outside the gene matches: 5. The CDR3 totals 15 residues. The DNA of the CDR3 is TGTGCCAGTAGCCGGACAGGGGATGGCAATCAGCCCCAGCATTTT. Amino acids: CASSRTGDGNQPQHF.

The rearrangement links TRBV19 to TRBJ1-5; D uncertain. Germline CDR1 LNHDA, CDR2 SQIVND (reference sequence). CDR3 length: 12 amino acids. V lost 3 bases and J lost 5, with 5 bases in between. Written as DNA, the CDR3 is TGTGCCAGTAGTATGGAGGATCAGCCCCAGCATTTT. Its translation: CASSMEDQPQHF.

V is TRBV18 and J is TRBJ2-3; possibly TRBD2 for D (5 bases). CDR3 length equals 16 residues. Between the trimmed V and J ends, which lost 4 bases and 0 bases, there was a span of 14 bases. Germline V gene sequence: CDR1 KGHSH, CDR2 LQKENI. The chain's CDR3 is CASSLLAGPSTDTQYF. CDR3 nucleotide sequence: TGTGCCAGCTCACTTTTGGCGGGCCCTAGCACAGATACGCAGTATTTT.

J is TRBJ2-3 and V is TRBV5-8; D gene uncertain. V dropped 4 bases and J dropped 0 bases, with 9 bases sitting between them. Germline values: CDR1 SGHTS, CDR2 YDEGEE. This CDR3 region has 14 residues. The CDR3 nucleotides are TGTGCCAGCAGCCTACGAGCTAGCACAGATACGCAGTATTTT. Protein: CASSLRASTDTQYF.

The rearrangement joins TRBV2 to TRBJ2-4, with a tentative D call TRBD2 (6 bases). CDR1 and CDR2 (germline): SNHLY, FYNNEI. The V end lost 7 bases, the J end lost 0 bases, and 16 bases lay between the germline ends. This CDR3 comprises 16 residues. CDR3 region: CASNLGLGLAKNIQYF. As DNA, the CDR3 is TGTGCCAGCAACCTAGGACTGGGACTAGCCAAAAACATTCAGTACTTC.

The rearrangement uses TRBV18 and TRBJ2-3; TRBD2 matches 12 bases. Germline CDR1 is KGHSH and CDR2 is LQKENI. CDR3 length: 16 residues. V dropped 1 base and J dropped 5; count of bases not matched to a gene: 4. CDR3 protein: CASSPRLAGALDTQYF. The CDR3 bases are TGTGCCAGCTCACCACGACTAGCGGGAGCGCTAGATACGCAGTATTTT. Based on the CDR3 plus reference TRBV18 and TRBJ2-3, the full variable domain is NAGVMQNPRHLVRRRGQEARLRCSPMKGHSHVYWYRQLPEEGLKFMVYLQKENIIDESGMPKERFSAEFPKEGPSILRIQQVVRGDSAAYFCASSPRLAGALDTQYFGPGTRLTVL.

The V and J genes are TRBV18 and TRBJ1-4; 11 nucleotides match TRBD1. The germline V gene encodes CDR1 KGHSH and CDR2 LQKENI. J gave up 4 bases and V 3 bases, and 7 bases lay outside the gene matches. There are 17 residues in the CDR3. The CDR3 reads CASSPQRDRGINEKLFF. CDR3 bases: TGTGCCAGCTCACCTCAACGGGACAGGGGGATTAATGAAAAACTGTTTTTT.

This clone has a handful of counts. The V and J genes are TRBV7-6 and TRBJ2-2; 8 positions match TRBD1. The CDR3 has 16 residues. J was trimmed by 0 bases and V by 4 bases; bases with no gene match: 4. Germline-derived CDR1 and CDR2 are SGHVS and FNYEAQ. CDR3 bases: TGTGCCAGCAGCTCACAGACAGGGGCGAACACCGGGGAGCTGTTTTTT. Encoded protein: CASSSQTGANTGELFF.

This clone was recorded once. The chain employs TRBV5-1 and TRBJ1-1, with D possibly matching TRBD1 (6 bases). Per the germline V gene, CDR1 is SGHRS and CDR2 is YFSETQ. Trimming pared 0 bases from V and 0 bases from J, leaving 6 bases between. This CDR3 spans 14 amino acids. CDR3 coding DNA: TGCGCCAGCAGCTTGGGGACAGTGAACACTGAAGCTTTCTTT. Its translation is CASSLGTVNTEAFF.

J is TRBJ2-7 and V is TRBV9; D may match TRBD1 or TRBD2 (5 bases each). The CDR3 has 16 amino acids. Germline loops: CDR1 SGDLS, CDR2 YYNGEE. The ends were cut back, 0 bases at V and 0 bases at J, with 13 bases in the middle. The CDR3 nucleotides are TGTGCCAGCAGCGTAGAGGGGAGCGGCAGCTCCTACGAGCAGTACTTC. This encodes CASSVEGSGSSYEQYF.

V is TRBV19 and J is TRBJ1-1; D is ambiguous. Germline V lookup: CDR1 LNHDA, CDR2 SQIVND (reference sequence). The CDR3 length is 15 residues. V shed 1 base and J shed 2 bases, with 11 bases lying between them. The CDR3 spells CASSIVSRVNTEAFF. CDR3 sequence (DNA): TGTGCCAGTAGTATAGTTTCCCGTGTAAACACTGAAGCTTTCTTT.

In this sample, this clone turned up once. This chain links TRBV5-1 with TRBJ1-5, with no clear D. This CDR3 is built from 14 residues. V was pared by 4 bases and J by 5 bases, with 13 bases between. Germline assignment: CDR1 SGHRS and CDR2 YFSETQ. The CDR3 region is CASSLGEPHQPQHF. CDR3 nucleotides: TGCGCCAGCAGCCTCGGGGAGCCCCATCAGCCCCAGCATTTT.

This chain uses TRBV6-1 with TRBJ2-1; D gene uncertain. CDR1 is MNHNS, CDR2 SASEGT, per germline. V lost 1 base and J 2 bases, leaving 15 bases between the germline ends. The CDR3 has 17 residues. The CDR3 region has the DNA TGTGCCAGCAGTGAAGTTGGTTGGGTCATACCCTACAATGAGCAGTTCTTC. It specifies CASSEVGWVIPYNEQFF.

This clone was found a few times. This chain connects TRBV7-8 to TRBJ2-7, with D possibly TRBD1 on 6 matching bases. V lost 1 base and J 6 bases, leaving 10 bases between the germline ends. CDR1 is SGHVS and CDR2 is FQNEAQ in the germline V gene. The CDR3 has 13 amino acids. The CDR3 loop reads CASSLVDRREQYF. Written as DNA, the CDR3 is TGTGCCAGCAGCTTAGTAGACAGGCGCGAGCAGTACTTC. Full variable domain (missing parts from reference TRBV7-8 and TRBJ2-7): GAGVSQSPRYKVAKRGQDVALRCDPISGHVSLFWYQQALGQGPEFLTYFQNEAQLDKSGLPSDRFFAERPEGSVSTLKIQRTQQEDSAVYLCASSLVDRREQYFGPGTRLTVT.

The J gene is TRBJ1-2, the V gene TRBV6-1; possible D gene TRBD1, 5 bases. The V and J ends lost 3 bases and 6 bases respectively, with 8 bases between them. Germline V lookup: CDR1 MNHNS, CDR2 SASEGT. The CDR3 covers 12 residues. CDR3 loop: CASSDQGDGYTF. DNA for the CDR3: TGTGCCAGCAGTGATCAGGGTGATGGCTACACCTTC.

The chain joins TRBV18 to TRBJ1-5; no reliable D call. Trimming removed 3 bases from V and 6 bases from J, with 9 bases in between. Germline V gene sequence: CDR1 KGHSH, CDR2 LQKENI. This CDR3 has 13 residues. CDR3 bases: TGTGCCAGCTCACCGTCGGGGTTTCAGCCCCAGCATTTT. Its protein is CASSPSGFQPQHF.

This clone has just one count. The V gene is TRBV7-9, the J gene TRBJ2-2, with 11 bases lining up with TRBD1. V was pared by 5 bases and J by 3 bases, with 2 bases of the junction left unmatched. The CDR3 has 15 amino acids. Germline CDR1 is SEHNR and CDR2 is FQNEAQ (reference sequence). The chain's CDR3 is CASSRTGGDTGELFF. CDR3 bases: TGTGCCAGCAGCAGGACAGGGGGCGACACCGGGGAGCTGTTTTTT.

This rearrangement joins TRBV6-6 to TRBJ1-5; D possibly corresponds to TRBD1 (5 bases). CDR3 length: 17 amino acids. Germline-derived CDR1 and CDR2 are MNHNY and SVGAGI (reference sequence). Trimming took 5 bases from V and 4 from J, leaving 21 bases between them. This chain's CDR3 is CASSRFFQGIANQPQHF. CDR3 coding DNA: TGTGCCAGCAGTCGCTTCTTCCAGGGTATAGCAAATCAGCCCCAGCATTTT.

CDR3 sequence reads: CASSLGGLRAFF. In DNA form, the CDR3 reads TGTGCCAGCAGTCTCGGGGGGCTTAGAGCTTTCTTT. J is TRBJ1-1 and V is TRBV2; a weak D match, TRBD1 (6 bases). This CDR3 has 12 amino acids. Trimming stripped 5 bases from V and 10 bases from J, with 14 bases between. Germline V CDR1 and CDR2: SNHLY, FYNNEI.

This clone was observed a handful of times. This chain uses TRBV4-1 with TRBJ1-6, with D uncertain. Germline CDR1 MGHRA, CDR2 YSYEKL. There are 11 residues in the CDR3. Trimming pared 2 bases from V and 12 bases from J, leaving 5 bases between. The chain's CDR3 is CASSQRVPLHF. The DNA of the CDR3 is TGCGCCAGCAGCCAACGGGTACCCCTCCACTTT.